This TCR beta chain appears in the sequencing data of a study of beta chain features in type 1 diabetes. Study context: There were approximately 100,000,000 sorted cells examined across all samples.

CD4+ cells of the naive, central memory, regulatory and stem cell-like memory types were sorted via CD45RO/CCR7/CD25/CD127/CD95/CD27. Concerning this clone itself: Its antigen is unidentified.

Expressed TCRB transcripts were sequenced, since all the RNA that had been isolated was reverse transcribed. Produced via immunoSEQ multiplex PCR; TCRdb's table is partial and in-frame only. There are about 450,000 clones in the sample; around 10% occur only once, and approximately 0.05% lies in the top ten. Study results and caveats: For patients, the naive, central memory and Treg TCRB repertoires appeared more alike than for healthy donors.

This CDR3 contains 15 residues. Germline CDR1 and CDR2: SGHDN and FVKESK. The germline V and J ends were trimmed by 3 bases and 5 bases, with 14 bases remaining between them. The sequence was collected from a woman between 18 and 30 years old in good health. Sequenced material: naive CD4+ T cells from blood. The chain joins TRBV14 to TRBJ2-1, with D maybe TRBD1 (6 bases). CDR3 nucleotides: TGTGCCAGCAGCCAGTCCGGGACAAGGAACAATGAGCAGTTCTTC. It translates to CASSQSGTRNNEQFF.